Listed below are T cell receptor beta chains from one sample, sequenced in a study of regulatory T cells in long-lasting Graves disease. TCRdb reprocessed the multiplex PCR reads via MiXCR and lists one record per CDR3 protein. This table has approximately 690,000 distinct CDR3 sequences, 25% to 35% appearing once. This material consisted of peripheral blood mononuclear cells (PBMCs), taken when the disease was refractory, from a patient treated with antithyroid drugs. These TCRs come from a female donor with Graves disease. Each CDR3 is given with its conserved first and last residue. The D gene is left open where the match is weak. Some rows have no size entry. The others give once, few or many, or a class for an expanded clone.

TRBV5-1,TRBJ2-4,NA,NA,CASSETDPADIQYF,TGCGCCAGCAGCGAAACAGACCCGGCGGACATTCAGTACTTC
TRBV15,TRBJ1-1,many,NA,CATSREDTGRTEAFF,TGTGCCACCAGCAGAGAGGACACAGGAAGAACTGAAGCTTTCTTT
TRBV25-1,TRBJ1-4,NA,TRBD1,CASSSSRTGGIKRNEKLFF,TGTGCCAGCAGCTCCTCCCGGACAGGGGGTATAAAGCGGAATGAAAAACTGTTTTTT
TRBV19,TRBJ2-5,NA,NA,CASSIDPVGAQYF,TGTGCCAGTAGTATAGATCCAGTGGGGGCCCAGTACTTC
TRBV6-5,TRBJ1-5,NA,TRBD1,CASSFSDRDRVNQPQHF,TGTGCCAGCAGTTTCTCAGACCGGGACAGAGTAAATCAGCCCCAGCATTTT
TRBV13,TRBJ2-4,many,NA,CASSFYGAKNIQYF,TGTGCCAGCAGCTTCTATGGAGCCAAAAACATTCAGTACTTC
TRBV12-3/TRBV12-4,TRBJ1-3,NA,NA,CASSPYNPGNTTYF,TGTGCCAGCAGTCCCTACAACCCTGGAAACACCACATATTTT
TRBV6-2/TRBV6-3,TRBJ2-5,NA,TRBD2,CASSNPPGTSSQKTQYF,TGTGCCAGCAGTAATCCCCCCGGGACTAGCAGCCAAAAGACCCAGTACTTC
TRBV28,TRBJ1-2,few,TRBD1,CASSLPWDRAPYGYTF,TGTGCCAGCAGTTTACCCTGGGACAGGGCGCCCTATGGCTACACCTTC
TRBV7-9,TRBJ1-1,NA,NA,CASSPRAQNTEAFF,TGTGCCAGCAGCCCCCGGGCCCAGAACACTGAAGCTTTCTTT
TRBV6-1,TRBJ1-2,NA,NA,CASRILDSPVGETF,TGTGCCAGCAGAATCCTCGACAGCCCTGTCGGTGAGACCTTC
TRBV7-9,TRBJ2-3,NA,TRBD2,CASSLTGGAGGTDTQYF,TGTGCCAGCAGCTTAACGGGGGGGGCGGGAGGAACAGATACGCAGTATTTT
TRBV12-3/TRBV12-4,TRBJ1-1,NA,NA,CASSFRIGDSEAFF,TGTGCCAGCAGTTTCAGGATAGGTGACTCTGAAGCTTTCTTT
TRBV15,TRBJ1-5,NA,NA,CATSRDREINQPRHF,TGTGCCACCAGCAGAGACAGGGAAATCAATCAGCCCCGGCATTTT
TRBV6-1,TRBJ2-7,NA,NA,CASSGVATYEQYF,TGTGCCAGCAGTGGCGTAGCAACCTACGAGCAGTACTTC
TRBV27,TRBJ2-7,NA,TRBD1,CASLGTEPYEQYF,TGTGCCAGCCTGGGGACAGAACCGTACGAGCAGTACTTC
TRBV20-1,TRBJ1-2,once,NA,CSARDSEVYGYTF,TGCAGTGCTAGAGATTCGGAGGTCTATGGCTACACCTTC
TRBV28,TRBJ2-7,NA,NA,CASSREPLTDYEQYF,TGTGCCAGCAGTCGCGAGCCTCTAACTGACTACGAGCAGTACTTC
TRBV29-1,TRBJ2-7,NA,TRBD2,CSVEDTAGGSYEQYF,TGCAGCGTTGAAGATACAGCGGGGGGCTCCTACGAGCAGTACTTC
TRBV27,TRBJ1-2,few,NA,CASSRAVPRAANYGYTF,TGTGCCAGCAGTAGGGCTGTTCCTAGGGCGGCTAACTATGGCTACACCTTC
TRBV30,TRBJ1-5,few,NA,CAWAQENQPQHF,TGTGCCTGGGCCCAGGAAAATCAGCCCCAGCATTTT
TRBV27,TRBJ1-5,NA,TRBD1,CASSTGTGVRMGQPQHF,TGTGCCAGCAGTACCGGGACAGGGGTGCGGATGGGACAGCCCCAGCATTTT
TRBV5-6,TRBJ2-7,NA,TRBD2,CASSGRGGSSYEQYF,TGTGCCAGCAGCGGCCGCGGGGGGAGCTCCTACGAGCAGTACTTC
TRBV28,TRBJ2-2,many,TRBD2,CASSRLAGDPGELFF,TGTGCCAGCAGCAGACTAGCGGGAGATCCCGGGGAGCTGTTTTTT
TRBV20-1,TRBJ1-1,NA,NA,CSASDQGLNTEAFF,TGCAGTGCTAGCGACCAGGGCCTGAACACTGAAGCTTTCTTT
TRBV20-1,TRBJ2-7,few,NA,CSARGDILKYEQYF,TGCAGTGCTAGAGGGGACATCCTAAAGTACGAGCAGTACTTC
TRBV4-2,TRBJ1-6,NA,TRBD1,CASSLNPGTDNSPLHF,TGTGCCAGCAGCCTAAATCCCGGGACAGATAATTCACCCCTCCACTTT
TRBV3-1,TRBJ2-7,NA,NA,CASSPRLAYEQYF,TGTGCCAGCAGCCCCCGACTCGCCTACGAGCAGTACTTC
TRBV27,TRBJ1-1,few,NA,CASSYTGARTEAFF,TGTGCCAGCAGCTATACTGGGGCTAGGACTGAAGCTTTCTTT
TRBV5-6,TRBJ1-2,NA,NA,CASSRTRQWGGYGYTF,TGTGCCAGCAGCCGCACTCGACAGTGGGGGGGCTATGGCTACACCTTC
TRBV20-1,TRBJ2-7,NA,NA,CSASGTYYEQYF,TGCAGTGCTAGTGGGACTTACTACGAGCAGTACTTC
TRBV12-5,TRBJ1-2,NA,TRBD1,CASGSGQGFYGYTF,TGTGCTAGTGGTTCGGGACAGGGCTTCTATGGCTACACCTTC
TRBV27,TRBJ2-3,NA,TRBD2,CASSSGLAGGLYF,TGTGCCAGCAGTTCGGGACTAGCGGGGGGGTTGTATTTT
TRBV11-2,TRBJ1-6,NA,NA,CASSLDGNNSPLHF,TGTGCCAGCAGCTTAGATGGTAACAATTCACCCCTCCACTTT
TRBV10-3,TRBJ1-4,NA,NA,CAISGTDNEKLFF,TGTGCCATCAGTGGCACCGATAATGAAAAACTGTTTTTT
TRBV28,TRBJ1-2,many,TRBD1,CASINSEGAGGYTF,TGTGCCAGCATCAACTCGGAGGGGGCAGGAGGCTACACCTTC
TRBV12-3/TRBV12-4,TRBJ1-5,NA,TRBD1,CASSGQGVGDQPQHF,TGTGCCAGCAGTGGACAGGGGGTGGGCGATCAGCCCCAGCATTTT
TRBV10-3,TRBJ2-7,NA,NA,CATGGGGLDEQYF,TGTGCCACCGGAGGGGGCGGATTGGACGAGCAGTACTTC
TRBV11-2,TRBJ2-7,many,NA,CASSLGLLEQYF,TGTGCCAGCAGCTTAGGGCTTCTCGAGCAGTACTTC
TRBV12-3/TRBV12-4,TRBJ1-4,NA,NA,CASTRTNEKLFF,TGTGCCAGCACGCGAACTAATGAAAAACTGTTTTTT
TRBV7-9,TRBJ1-2,few,NA,CASSPVDRAGGYTF,TGTGCCAGCAGCCCGGTGGACCGGGCAGGAGGCTACACCTTC
TRBV2,TRBJ1-3,NA,NA,CASSTERTGNTIYF,TGTGCCAGCAGTACCGAGAGGACTGGAAACACCATATATTTT
TRBV7-7,TRBJ2-2,NA,NA,CASSLARLATNTGELFF,TGTGCTAGCAGCTTAGCGAGGCTAGCGACGAACACCGGGGAGCTGTTTTTT
TRBV7-2,TRBJ2-2,NA,NA,CASSTLQTGELFF,TGTGCCAGCAGCACCCTCCAAACCGGGGAGCTGTTTTTT
TRBV29-1,TRBJ2-7,NA,NA,CSVRQSGYEQYF,TGCAGCGTCCGCCAGAGCGGCTACGAGCAGTACTTC
TRBV12-3/TRBV12-4,TRBJ2-3,NA,NA,CASSLGGTITDTQYF,TGTGCCAGCAGTTTAGGGGGGACCATCACAGATACGCAGTATTTT
TRBV5-1,TRBJ2-2,NA,NA,CASSVAGPHTGELFF,TGCGCCAGCAGCGTGGCGGGACCCCACACCGGGGAGCTGTTTTTT
TRBV28,TRBJ1-2,NA,NA,CASSLIRIGYTF,TGTGCCAGCAGTTTGATCCGGATTGGCTACACCTTC
TRBV27,TRBJ1-2,few,NA,CASSLIGGYGYTF,TGTGCCAGCAGTTTAATAGGGGGCTATGGCTACACCTTC
TRBV7-6,TRBJ2-7,few,TRBD2,CASSFQAGDPYEQYF,TGTGCCAGCAGCTTCCAAGCGGGAGACCCCTACGAGCAGTACTTC
TRBV27,TRBJ1-6,few,NA,CASSLSGVSPLHF,TGTGCCAGCAGTTTATCTGGCGTTTCACCCCTCCACTTT
TRBV12-3/TRBV12-4,TRBJ1-1,many,NA,CASTSTGRGLEAFF,TGTGCCAGCACCTCGACAGGTCGGGGCTTGGAAGCTTTCTTT
TRBV19,TRBJ1-3,NA,NA,CASRRQVPNTIYF,TGTGCCAGTAGGAGGCAGGTTCCTAACACCATATATTTT
TRBV5-1,TRBJ2-7,NA,NA,CASSLSLGGDEQYF,TGCGCCAGCAGCTTGTCGCTCGGGGGAGACGAGCAGTACTTC
TRBV6-2/TRBV6-3,TRBJ1-1,NA,NA,CASSEAGGITEAFF,TGTGCCAGCAGTGAAGCGGGGGGCATCACTGAAGCTTTCTTT
TRBV12-3/TRBV12-4,TRBJ2-5,many,NA,CASSSRQPPQETQYF,TGTGCCAGCAGCTCCAGACAGCCACCCCAAGAGACCCAGTACTTC
TRBV2,TRBJ1-4,few,TRBD1,CASKTGLKEKLFF,TGTGCCAGCAAGACAGGGCTGAAGGAAAAACTGTTTTTT
TRBV13,TRBJ2-2,few,NA,CASSLGEIGELFF,TGTGCCAGCAGCTTAGGCGAGATCGGGGAGCTGTTTTTT
TRBV7-3,TRBJ1-4,NA,NA,CASSSGHRKEEKLFF,TGTGCCAGCAGCTCGGGGCACAGAAAGGAGGAAAAACTGTTTTTT
TRBV29-1,TRBJ2-7,NA,NA,CSVGVTGPYEQYF,TGCAGCGTTGGGGTCACCGGCCCGTACGAGCAGTACTTC